This entry features one T cell receptor beta chain sequence. TCRdb keeps only in-frame clones here, not all; method: immunoSEQ multiplex PCR. The sample includes over 150,000 clones, 75% to 90% seen only once; the top ten take approximately 6.9%. The data were obtained in a study of T cell responses to AZD1222 COVID-19 vaccine. The CDR3 contains 14 residues. The germline CDR1 and CDR2 sequences are SGHTA and FQGNSA. V shed 5 bases and J shed 1 base, with 11 bases lying between them. The rearrangement uses TRBV7-2 and TRBJ1-1, with D hard to call. Source: peripheral blood, taken on day 0 of AZD1222 vaccination. The origin of this receptor is an adult in good health. The CDR3 region is CASSKDPGNTEAFF. CDR3 DNA sequence: TGTGCCAGCAGCAAAGATCCGGGGAACACTGAAGCTTTCTTT. Complete variable domain (other parts from reference TRBV7-2 and TRBJ1-1): GAGVSQSPSNKVTEKGKDVELRCDPISGHTALYWYRQSLGQGLEFLIYFQGNSAPDKSGLPSDRFSAERTGGSVSTLTIQRTQQEDSAVYLCASSKDPGNTEAFFGQGTRLTVV.